The clone carrying this TCR beta chain was recorded a few times. Its target is not known. Each diagnosis drew on symptoms, thyroxine, TRAb, thyroid ultrasound and orbital computed tomography findings. The data are from a study of T cells in Graves' hyperthyroidism and ophthalmopathy. Study-level results: Among thyroid clonotypes expanded above 0.001, most also appeared in blood.

TCR beta CDR3 regions were amplified from RNA. A first-round RT-PCR of the TCR CDR3 used the HTBI primer set. TCRdb re-called the multiplex PCR reads with MiXCR, one entry per CDR3 protein. The sample has about 480,000 distinct CDR3 sequences; roughly 14% are singletons. The germline V gene encodes CDR1 SNHLY and CDR2 FYNNEI. After removal of 4 bases from V and 2 bases from J, the junction contained 12 bases not matched to a gene. This CDR3 is 18 amino acids long. Sequencing input: blood. This receptor was obtained from a woman aged 18-29 years with Graves' hyperthyroidism. The rearrangement links TRBV2 to TRBJ2-1, with TRBD2 matching over 9 bases. The DNA of the CDR3 is TGTGCCAGCAGTGTTGGGCTAGCGGGATCTGGAGCCTACAATGAGCAGTTCTTC. This codes for CASSVGLAGSGAYNEQFF.